Sequencing of this T cell receptor beta chain was carried out in a study of cytomegalovirus exposure and HLA in healthy donors. As to this clone: Its antigen is still unknown.

The V gene lost 4 bases and the J gene lost 3 bases, with 4 bases spanning the gap. Per the germline V gene, CDR1 is MGHDK and CDR2 is SYGVNS. The CDR3 sequence is 11 residues long. Study-wide results and limits: There were some public TCRs occurring in many donors, but most TCR sequences were rare. First-cohort TCR clusters were later found to tend to co-occur in the roughly 130 validation repertoires. In vitro, a few CMV-associated chains proved specific for CMV antigens.

TCRdb keeps only in-frame clones here, not all; method: immunoSEQ multiplex PCR. The table has 110,000 to 150,000 clones, 94% seen once. The clonotype comes from a man between 18 and 29 years old in good health and CMV-seropositive. J is TRBJ2-7 and V is TRBV25-1; no reliable D call. Sequenced sample: PBMCs. CDR3 sequence (DNA): TGTGCCAGCAGTGTCGGCTACGAGCAGTACTTC. This gives the protein CASSVGYEQYF.